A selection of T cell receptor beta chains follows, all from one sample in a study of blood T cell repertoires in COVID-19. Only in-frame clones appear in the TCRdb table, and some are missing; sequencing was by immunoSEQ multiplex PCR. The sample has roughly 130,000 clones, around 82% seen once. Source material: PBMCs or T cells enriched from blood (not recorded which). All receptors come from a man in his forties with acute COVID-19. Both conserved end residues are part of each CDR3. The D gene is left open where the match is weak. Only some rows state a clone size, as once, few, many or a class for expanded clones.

CDR3nt: TGTGCCAGCAGCGGACAGGGCCTTCGTGAAAAACTGTTTTTT; CDR3aa: CASSGQGLREKLFF; d_gene: TRBD1; j_gene: TRBJ1-4; abundance: .; v_gene: TRBV7-2
CDR3nt: TGTGCCAGCAGCCGGAGCGTACAGGGGCAGTTCTTC; CDR3aa: CASSRSVQGQFF; d_gene: .; j_gene: TRBJ2-1; abundance: .; v_gene: TRBV28
CDR3nt: TGTGCCAGCAGCCAAGGTCCGACAGGGGGGCATGAGCAGTTCTTC; CDR3aa: CASSQGPTGGHEQFF; d_gene: TRBD1; j_gene: TRBJ2-1; abundance: .; v_gene: TRBV3-1/TRBV3-2
CDR3nt: TGTGCCAGCAGTTACGGGCGGGGGACAGATACGCAGTATTTT; CDR3aa: CASSYGRGTDTQYF; d_gene: TRBD2; j_gene: TRBJ2-3; abundance: .; v_gene: TRBV6-5
CDR3nt: TGTGCCAGCAGTTACGCGACATATAACACCGGGGAGCTGTTTTTT; CDR3aa: CASSYATYNTGELFF; d_gene: .; j_gene: TRBJ2-2; abundance: .; v_gene: TRBV6-5
CDR3nt: TGTGCCAGCAGTAACTCCTTTGGAGACAGTTTGAATGGCTACACCTTC; CDR3aa: CASSNSFGDSLNGYTF; d_gene: .; j_gene: TRBJ1-2; abundance: .; v_gene: TRBV7-9
CDR3nt: TGTGCCAGTAATCAGGGGCTGGGCACAGATACGCAGTATTTT; CDR3aa: CASNQGLGTDTQYF; d_gene: .; j_gene: TRBJ2-3; abundance: .; v_gene: TRBV7-8
CDR3nt: TGCGCCAGCAGCCAAGAACCGGGGACAGGGGAAGCTTTCTTT; CDR3aa: CASSQEPGTGEAFF; d_gene: TRBD1; j_gene: TRBJ1-1; abundance: .; v_gene: TRBV4-3
CDR3nt: TGTGCCAGCAGCTTTCCCCCCAGGAGGCTGCGGGGGGGCCGCAATGAGCAGTTCTTC; CDR3aa: CASSFPPRRLRGGRNEQFF; d_gene: TRBD2; j_gene: TRBJ2-1; abundance: .; v_gene: TRBV7-8
CDR3nt: TGTGCCAGCAGCGTAGCGCAGGTGGATACGCAGTATTTT; CDR3aa: CASSVAQVDTQYF; d_gene: .; j_gene: TRBJ2-3; abundance: few; v_gene: TRBV9
CDR3nt: TGCAGCGGAGCACCTAGCAGAAGCTCCTACAATGAGCAGTTCTTC; CDR3aa: CSGAPSRSSYNEQFF; d_gene: .; j_gene: TRBJ2-1; abundance: .; v_gene: TRBV29-1
CDR3nt: TGCGCCAGCAGCCAGGTCAGGTCCTCCTACAATGAGCAGTTCTTC; CDR3aa: CASSQVRSSYNEQFF; d_gene: .; j_gene: TRBJ2-1; abundance: once; v_gene: TRBV4-1
CDR3nt: TGTGCCAGCAGTTGGCTCCGGGACAGGTCCGGAAACACCATATATTTT; CDR3aa: CASSWLRDRSGNTIYF; d_gene: TRBD1; j_gene: TRBJ1-3; abundance: .; v_gene: TRBV6-5
CDR3nt: TGTGCCAGCAGCTTCCGGGACACCGGCTACACCTTC; CDR3aa: CASSFRDTGYTF; d_gene: .; j_gene: TRBJ1-2; abundance: .; v_gene: TRBV5-6
CDR3nt: TGTGCCAGCAGTTGGTTGGCCGATAATTCACCCCTCCACTTT; CDR3aa: CASSWLADNSPLHF; d_gene: .; j_gene: TRBJ1-6; abundance: .; v_gene: TRBV6-5
CDR3nt: TGCAGCGTTGGGAAGCGGGAGCGTTGGGAGACCCAGTACTTC; CDR3aa: CSVGKRERWETQYF; d_gene: TRBD2; j_gene: TRBJ2-5; abundance: .; v_gene: TRBV29-1
CDR3nt: TGTGCCAGCAGCTTCCAAGGGGGTCGGGAGACCCAGTACTTC; CDR3aa: CASSFQGGRETQYF; d_gene: .; j_gene: TRBJ2-5; abundance: .; v_gene: TRBV7-8
CDR3nt: TGTGCCAGCAGTGTACCGGGACAGGGTTCAGGTGAGCAGTTCTTC; CDR3aa: CASSVPGQGSGEQFF; d_gene: TRBD1; j_gene: TRBJ2-1; abundance: .; v_gene: TRBV28
CDR3nt: TGTGCCAGCAGTTCGGGACTAGCGGCCCTCCCCCATGAGCAGTTCTTC; CDR3aa: CASSSGLAALPHEQFF; d_gene: TRBD2; j_gene: TRBJ2-1; abundance: .; v_gene: TRBV27
CDR3nt: TGTGCCATCAGTGTAGGCGGACAGGGGCCCGACTATGGCTACACCTTC; CDR3aa: CAISVGGQGPDYGYTF; d_gene: TRBD1; j_gene: TRBJ1-2; abundance: .; v_gene: TRBV10-3
CDR3nt: TGTGCCAGCAGGCTTTCCCAGACACGGAACTATGGCTACACCTTC; CDR3aa: CASRLSQTRNYGYTF; d_gene: .; j_gene: TRBJ1-2; abundance: few; v_gene: TRBV28
CDR3nt: TGTGCCAGCAGCTTAAGTAGTTATAGCAATCAGCCCCAGCATTTT; CDR3aa: CASSLSSYSNQPQHF; d_gene: .; j_gene: TRBJ1-5; abundance: .; v_gene: TRBV11-2
CDR3nt: TGTGCCAGCAGTTTAGCGGGGGAGAACAATGAGCAGTTCTTC; CDR3aa: CASSLAGENNEQFF; d_gene: TRBD2; j_gene: TRBJ2-1; abundance: .; v_gene: TRBV28
CDR3nt: TGCGCCAGCAGCTCGACTAGCGGGGGGGCAGATACGCAGTATTTT; CDR3aa: CASSSTSGGADTQYF; d_gene: TRBD2; j_gene: TRBJ2-3; abundance: .; v_gene: TRBV5-1
CDR3nt: TGTGCCAGCTCATTTGGACAGGGGGCCTCCGATGATGAGCAGTTCTTC; CDR3aa: CASSFGQGASDDEQFF; d_gene: TRBD1; j_gene: TRBJ2-1; abundance: .; v_gene: TRBV18
CDR3nt: TGTGCCAGCAGCGTATCAGGGCTTGGTAATGAAAAACTGTTTTTT; CDR3aa: CASSVSGLGNEKLFF; d_gene: .; j_gene: TRBJ1-4; abundance: .; v_gene: TRBV9
CDR3nt: TGTGCCAGTAGTAAAAGACAGGGCCCAGGCAATCAGCCCCAGCATTTT; CDR3aa: CASSKRQGPGNQPQHF; d_gene: TRBD1; j_gene: TRBJ1-5; abundance: .; v_gene: TRBV19
CDR3nt: TGTGCCAGCAGCGCCGGGACAGGGAGCAATCAGCCCCAGCATTTT; CDR3aa: CASSAGTGSNQPQHF; d_gene: TRBD1; j_gene: TRBJ1-5; abundance: .; v_gene: TRBV7-2
CDR3nt: TGTGCCAGCAGTGTGGGCAGTTACACAGATACGCAGTATTTT; CDR3aa: CASSVGSYTDTQYF; d_gene: .; j_gene: TRBJ2-3; abundance: .; v_gene: TRBV2
CDR3nt: TGTGCCAGCACCCCGACTAGCGGGAGTGGAGAGACCCAGTACTTC; CDR3aa: CASTPTSGSGETQYF; d_gene: TRBD2; j_gene: TRBJ2-5; abundance: .; v_gene: TRBV5-5
CDR3nt: TGTGCCAGCAGCTTAGATCGGGACAGGGGGCGGTATAATTCACCCCTCCACTTT; CDR3aa: CASSLDRDRGRYNSPLHF; d_gene: TRBD1; j_gene: TRBJ1-6; abundance: .; v_gene: TRBV11-2
CDR3nt: TGTGCCAGCAGCTCGTGGGACATCGGGGACACCATATATTTT; CDR3aa: CASSSWDIGDTIYF; d_gene: .; j_gene: TRBJ1-3; abundance: .; v_gene: TRBV7-2
CDR3nt: TGTGCCAGCTCTGGACAGGGGTTTGGAGAGCAGTACTTC; CDR3aa: CASSGQGFGEQYF; d_gene: TRBD1; j_gene: TRBJ2-7; abundance: .; v_gene: TRBV2
CDR3nt: TGTGCCTGGAGCCCCCCGGGGGGGCCTAACAATGAGCAGTTCTTC; CDR3aa: CAWSPPGGPNNEQFF; d_gene: TRBD2; j_gene: TRBJ2-1; abundance: .; v_gene: TRBV30
CDR3nt: TGTGCCAGCAGCTTAGATAAGGGGCAGCCCCAGCATTTT; CDR3aa: CASSLDKGQPQHF; d_gene: .; j_gene: TRBJ1-5; abundance: .; v_gene: TRBV7-9
CDR3nt: TGTGCCAGCTCACCATCGGGACTAAAAGAGACCCAGTACTTC; CDR3aa: CASSPSGLKETQYF; d_gene: TRBD2; j_gene: TRBJ2-5; abundance: .; v_gene: TRBV18
CDR3nt: TGTGCCAGCAGTTTAACTAGCGGGAGGAATGAGCAGTTCTTC; CDR3aa: CASSLTSGRNEQFF; d_gene: TRBD2; j_gene: TRBJ2-1; abundance: .; v_gene: TRBV6-5
CDR3nt: TGTGCCAGCAGCTCCGGACTAGCTTGGGCAGATACGCAGTATTTT; CDR3aa: CASSSGLAWADTQYF; d_gene: TRBD2; j_gene: TRBJ2-3; abundance: .; v_gene: TRBV11-3
CDR3nt: TGTGCCAGCAGCCAATCTCCGGGGACAGCCGATTACTATGGCTACACCTTC; CDR3aa: CASSQSPGTADYYGYTF; d_gene: TRBD1; j_gene: TRBJ1-2; abundance: .; v_gene: TRBV16
CDR3nt: TGTGCCAGCAGCTCGATGGGGGCGGGGGCCCAAGAGACCCAGTACTTC; CDR3aa: CASSSMGAGAQETQYF; d_gene: .; j_gene: TRBJ2-5; abundance: once; v_gene: TRBV7-9
CDR3nt: TGTGCCACCAGTGATTTCCCAAGAACTAGCACAGATACGCAGTATTTT; CDR3aa: CATSDFPRTSTDTQYF; d_gene: .; j_gene: TRBJ2-3; abundance: .; v_gene: TRBV24-1
CDR3nt: TGTGCCAGCAGCTACGGGGGGATCACCGGGGAGCTGTTTTTT; CDR3aa: CASSYGGITGELFF; d_gene: TRBD2; j_gene: TRBJ2-2; abundance: .; v_gene: TRBV9
CDR3nt: TGTGCCAGCAGCGCGACAGCGGGGGCCCCCGAGCAGTACTTC; CDR3aa: CASSATAGAPEQYF; d_gene: TRBD2; j_gene: TRBJ2-7; abundance: few; v_gene: TRBV3-1/TRBV3-2
CDR3nt: TGTGCCAGCAGCTTGAGTTCCGGGGGGCAAGATGACAATGAGCAGTTCTTC; CDR3aa: CASSLSSGGQDDNEQFF; d_gene: .; j_gene: TRBJ2-1; abundance: .; v_gene: TRBV5-6
CDR3nt: TGTGCCTGGAGTTCAGGGTTTAGGTCCTACGAGCAGTACTTC; CDR3aa: CAWSSGFRSYEQYF; d_gene: .; j_gene: TRBJ2-7; abundance: .; v_gene: TRBV30
CDR3nt: TGTGCCAGCAGCCCTTCGGTCCTCGGGTACGAGCAGTACTTC; CDR3aa: CASSPSVLGYEQYF; d_gene: .; j_gene: TRBJ2-7; abundance: .; v_gene: TRBV7-6
CDR3nt: TGTGCCAGCAGTTATACAGGGCTACGGCGGGAGATCGGAAATGAGCAGTTCTTC; CDR3aa: CASSYTGLRREIGNEQFF; d_gene: .; j_gene: TRBJ2-1; abundance: .; v_gene: TRBV5-4
CDR3nt: TGTGCCAGCAGCTTCGGGACTAGAGTTGAGCAGTTCTTC; CDR3aa: CASSFGTRVEQFF; d_gene: TRBD2; j_gene: TRBJ2-1; abundance: .; v_gene: TRBV7-9
CDR3nt: TGTGCCAGTACCCGTGAGATAGCGGGGGGCCCGTCCGACAATGAGCAGTTCTTC; CDR3aa: CASTREIAGGPSDNEQFF; d_gene: TRBD2; j_gene: TRBJ2-1; abundance: .; v_gene: TRBV2
CDR3nt: TGTGCCAGCAGTTTATCGGCGGGAATAAACAATGAGCAGTTCTTC; CDR3aa: CASSLSAGINNEQFF; d_gene: .; j_gene: TRBJ2-1; abundance: .; v_gene: TRBV27
CDR3nt: TGTGCCAGCAGTTACTCGATCGAGGGAGAGACCCAGTACTTC; CDR3aa: CASSYSIEGETQYF; d_gene: .; j_gene: TRBJ2-5; abundance: .; v_gene: TRBV6-5
CDR3nt: TGTGCCAGCAGCTTAGGGGACACCTCCTACGAGCAGTACTTC; CDR3aa: CASSLGDTSYEQYF; d_gene: .; j_gene: TRBJ2-7; abundance: .; v_gene: TRBV7-9